This TCR beta chain was documented in a study of blood T cell repertoires in COVID-19. Whole-study context: Samples taken during acute and convalescent COVID-19 were collected in the United States, Italy and Spain. PBMCs, B-cell-depleted T cells, or T cells were the source of the cDNA or gDNA that made up the material.

The authors' processing: It was from reference gene primer amplification that nucleated cell counts were estimated. Only in-frame clones appear in the TCRdb table, and some are missing; sequencing was by immunoSEQ multiplex PCR. From that table come the V and J calls and clone size; the DNA was used to work out D and trimming. This sample has approximately 26,000 clones, with approximately 80% found just once. The J segment lost 0 bases and the V segment lost 3 bases, leaving 1 base of the junction unmatched. This CDR3 contains 14 residues. Germline V gene lookup returns CDR1 SGHRS and CDR2 YFSETQ. This clone has just a few counts.

The chain uses TRBV5-1 and TRBJ2-7, with 9 nucleotides matching TRBD1. This TCR came from a man older than 75 with active or convalescent COVID-19. The sequenced sample was peripheral blood. The CDR3 here is CASSSGQGSYEQYF. The CDR3 coding sequence is TGCGCCAGCAGCTCGGGACAGGGCTCCTACGAGCAGTACTTC.